The clone carrying this T cell receptor (beta chain) was seen a single time. This sample was taken from a study of blood T cell repertoires in COVID-19. Study overall: Donors in the United States, Italy and Spain gave samples during acute or convalescent COVID-19. Sources were T cells, B-cell-depleted T cells, or PBMCs; the material itself was cDNA or gDNA.

As originally analysed: Reference gene primer amplification yielded estimated nucleated cell counts. Sequencing was performed with immunoSEQ multiplex PCR; in TCRdb, only in-frame clones are kept and a portion is missing. V, J and clone size derive from that table, while D and trimming were established from the DNA sequence. The data hold about 94,000 clones, with approximately 80% observed a single time. Germline CDR1 is SGHRS and CDR2 is YFSETQ. The CDR3 is 14 residues long. V was clipped by 2 bases and J by 4 bases; unmatched bases: 5. The source material was peripheral blood. The TCR sequence derives from a human donor in a cohort sampled during active COVID-19. V usage is TRBV5-1 and J usage is TRBJ2-5; 7 bases map to TRBD1. In DNA, the CDR3 is TGCGCCAGCAGCTTATACAGGGGACGAGAGACCCAGTACTTC. This gives the protein CASSLYRGRETQYF.